The rows below give T cell receptor beta chains drawn from one sample of a study of OX40 agonist ivuxolimab in advanced cancers. The repertoire was sequenced with immunoSEQ multiplex PCR; TCRdb's copy has only in-frame clones and lacks some. The sample includes 43,000 or so clones, 88% seen only once; the top ten take less than 1.3%. The material sequenced was CD4+ or CD8+ T cells sorted from blood, taken in a trial of the OX40 agonist ivuxolimab. These receptors were obtained from an adult with an advanced solid tumor such as melanoma, head and neck, liver or kidney cancer. The CDR3 runs from the conserved cysteine through the conserved F or W. The order of the fields is clone size, V gene, J gene, D gene, CDR3 protein, CDR3 DNA. The D gene is left open where the match is weak. Rows give clone size only sometimes, using once, few, many, or a class for an expanded clone.

>-|TRBV9|TRBJ2-5|TRBD2
CASSLRLARETQYF
TGTGCCAGCAGCCTTCGACTAGCGAGGGAGACCCAGTACTTC
>-|TRBV7-7|TRBJ1-3|-
CASSLQPGNTIYF
TGTGCTAGCAGCTTACAGCCTGGAAACACCATATATTTT
>few|TRBV27|TRBJ2-5|TRBD2
CASSGLAGGPETQYF
TGTGCCAGCAGCGGGCTAGCGGGAGGGCCGGAGACCCAGTACTTC
>-|TRBV5-1|TRBJ1-5|-
CASSSGAQDQPQHF
TGCGCCAGCAGCAGCGGGGCGCAGGATCAGCCCCAGCATTTT
>-|TRBV10-2|TRBJ2-5|TRBD2
CASKVSGGTGETQYF
TGCGCCAGCAAGGTTTCGGGGGGTACGGGAGAGACCCAGTACTTC
>-|TRBV29-1|TRBJ2-7|-
CSAAAGTFSYEQYF
TGCAGCGCTGCCGCGGGAACCTTCTCCTACGAGCAGTACTTC
>-|TRBV11-2|TRBJ1-3|-
CASSLNGISGNTIYF
TGTGCCAGCAGCTTAAACGGTATCTCTGGAAACACCATATATTTT
>medium-sized|TRBV7-6|TRBJ2-7|TRBD2
CASSLGRERDEQYF
TGTGCCAGCAGCTTAGGGCGGGAGCGGGACGAGCAGTACTTC
>-|TRBV28|TRBJ1-2|TRBD1
CASSLSLVRGPYGYTF
TGTGCCAGCAGTTTATCCCTTGTGAGGGGGCCCTATGGCTACACCTTC
>-|TRBV5-1|TRBJ2-7|-
CASSFGDYEQYF
TGCGCCAGCAGCTTCGGGGACTACGAGCAGTACTTC
>-|TRBV5-1|TRBJ2-3|TRBD2
CASSLEGLAGRDTQYF
TGCGCCAGCAGCTTGGAGGGACTAGCGGGAAGAGATACGCAGTATTTT
>-|TRBV19|TRBJ2-5|-
CASSIDNEETQYF
TGTGCCAGTAGTATAGATAACGAAGAGACCCAGTACTTC
>few|TRBV6-5|TRBJ1-1|TRBD1
CASSQPPGTGEAFF
TGTGCCAGCAGCCAACCCCCAGGGACAGGTGAAGCTTTCTTT
>-|TRBV28|TRBJ1-2|-
CASSEWGGYGYTF
TGTGCCAGCAGTGAGTGGGGAGGATATGGCTACACCTTC
>-|TRBV14|TRBJ1-4|TRBD1
CASSATGVSEKLFF
TGTGCCAGCAGCGCGACAGGGGTCAGTGAAAAACTGTTTTTT
>once|TRBV2|TRBJ2-7|-
CASRLQVPGEQYF
TGTGCCAGCAGGTTACAGGTCCCTGGCGAGCAGTACTTC
>-|TRBV6-5|TRBJ2-7|-
CASSGQRNIYF
TGTGCCAGCAGTGGACAGAGAAATATATACTTC
>-|TRBV5-4|TRBJ2-3|TRBD2
CASSLSGTSGDTQYF
TGTGCCAGCAGCTTGAGCGGGACGAGTGGAGATACGCAGTATTTT
>-|TRBV30|TRBJ1-2|TRBD1
CAWRGQGTNYGYTF
TGTGCCTGGAGGGGACAGGGGACGAACTATGGCTACACCTTC
>once|TRBV7-2|TRBJ2-7|-
CASSQGRSMTYEQYF
TGTGCCAGCAGCCAGGGCCGTTCAATGACCTACGAGCAGTACTTC
>-|TRBV10-3|TRBJ2-1|TRBD2
CAISGDRGSGRKGLGEQFF
TGTGCCATCAGTGGGGATCGTGGTAGCGGGAGAAAGGGTTTAGGTGAGCAGTTCTTC
>-|TRBV5-4|TRBJ2-1|-
CASSLAGGNEQFF
TGTGCCAGCAGCTTAGCCGGAGGCAATGAGCAGTTCTTC
>once|TRBV7-2|TRBJ2-1|-
CASSLFRRGSNNEQFF
TGTGCCAGCAGCTTATTTCGGCGGGGATCCAACAATGAGCAGTTCTTC
>-|TRBV19|TRBJ2-3|-
CASSITAAGGPTDTQYF
TGTGCCAGTAGTATTACGGCGGCGGGTGGGCCCACAGATACGCAGTATTTT
>-|TRBV2|TRBJ2-3|-
CASASGTDTQYF
TGTGCCAGCGCGTCAGGCACAGATACGCAGTATTTT
>once|TRBV5-4|TRBJ2-1|TRBD2
CASSLRGTSGDEQFF
TGTGCCAGCAGCTTGCGGGGGACTAGCGGGGATGAGCAGTTCTTC
>-|TRBV2|TRBJ1-4|-
CASRTGTNEKLFF
TGTGCCAGCAGGACCGGAACTAATGAAAAACTGTTTTTT
>-|TRBV7-2|TRBJ2-2|TRBD1
CASSLSGTGGSGELFF
TGTGCCAGCAGCTTGTCAGGGACAGGGGGCTCCGGGGAGCTGTTTTTT
>-|TRBV29-1|TRBJ2-7|-
CSVAVVGHYEQYF
TGCAGCGTTGCGGTCGTGGGCCACTACGAGCAGTACTTC
>-|TRBV28|TRBJ2-7|-
CASSLAYEQYF
TGTGCCAGCAGCCTCGCCTACGAGCAGTACTTC
>-|TRBV9|TRBJ2-1|TRBD2
CASSVGITSGDNEQFF
TGTGCCAGCAGCGTAGGTATTACTAGCGGGGACAATGAGCAGTTCTTC